Within the sample, the clone carrying this T cell receptor (delta chain) is large. The source of the sample is a study of delta chains in infants with herpesvirus infections. This CDR3 contains 19 residues. CDR1 is GEAIGNYY and CDR2 is EKD in the germline V gene. J lost 1 base, V lost 0 bases, and 2 bases had no gene match. Gamma-chain- and delta-chain-specific primers converted PBMC RNA into TCR cDNA. TCRdb re-processed the RT-PCR reads via CATT. The sample carries approximately 450 delta-chain clones, about 12% recorded once. V usage is TRDV2 and J usage is TRDJ3, with TRDD3 identical over 13 bases. Specimen: peripheral blood, collected at time point 2 of longitudinal follow-up. The clonotype originates from a human donor who was a Ugandan infant, either HIV-exposed or HIV-unexposed (not recorded which). The CDR3 here is CACDTVLGDTSWDTRQMFF. DNA for the CDR3: TGTGCCTGTGACACCGTACTGGGGGATACGTCCTGGGACACCCGACAGATGTTTTTC.